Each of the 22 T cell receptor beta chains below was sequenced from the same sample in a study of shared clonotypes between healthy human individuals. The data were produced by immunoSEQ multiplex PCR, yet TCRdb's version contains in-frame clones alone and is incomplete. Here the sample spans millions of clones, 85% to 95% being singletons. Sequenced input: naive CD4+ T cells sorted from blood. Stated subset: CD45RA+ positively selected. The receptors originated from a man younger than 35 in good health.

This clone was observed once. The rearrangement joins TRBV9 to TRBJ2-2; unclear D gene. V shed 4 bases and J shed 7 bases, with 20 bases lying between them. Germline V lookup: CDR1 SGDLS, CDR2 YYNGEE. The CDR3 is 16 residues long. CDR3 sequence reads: CASSLLSTASVGELFF. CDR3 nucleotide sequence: TGTGCCAGCAGCCTCCTATCAACAGCAAGCGTCGGGGAGCTGTTTTTT.

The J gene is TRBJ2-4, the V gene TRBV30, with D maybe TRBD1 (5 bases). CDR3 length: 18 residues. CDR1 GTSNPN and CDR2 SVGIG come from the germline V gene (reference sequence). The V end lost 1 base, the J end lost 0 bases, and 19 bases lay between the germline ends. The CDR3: CAWSGQWLTDIAKNIQYF. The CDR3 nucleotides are TGTGCCTGGAGTGGACAGTGGTTGACTGATATAGCCAAAAACATTCAGTACTTC.

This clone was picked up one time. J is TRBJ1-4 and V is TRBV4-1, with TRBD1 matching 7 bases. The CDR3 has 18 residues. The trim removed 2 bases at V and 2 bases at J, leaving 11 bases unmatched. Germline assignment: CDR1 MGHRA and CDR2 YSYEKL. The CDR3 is CASSQNTGALGTNEKLFF. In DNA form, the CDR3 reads TGCGCCAGCAGCCAAAATACAGGGGCTCTGGGGACTAATGAAAAACTGTTTTTT.

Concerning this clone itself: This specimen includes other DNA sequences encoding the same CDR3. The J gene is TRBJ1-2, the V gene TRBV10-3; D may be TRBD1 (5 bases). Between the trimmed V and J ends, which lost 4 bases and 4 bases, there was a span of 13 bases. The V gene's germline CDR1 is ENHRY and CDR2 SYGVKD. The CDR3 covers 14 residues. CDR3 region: CAISAGGEGYGYTF. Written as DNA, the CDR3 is TGTGCCATCAGTGCTGGGGGAGAGGGCTATGGCTACACCTTC.

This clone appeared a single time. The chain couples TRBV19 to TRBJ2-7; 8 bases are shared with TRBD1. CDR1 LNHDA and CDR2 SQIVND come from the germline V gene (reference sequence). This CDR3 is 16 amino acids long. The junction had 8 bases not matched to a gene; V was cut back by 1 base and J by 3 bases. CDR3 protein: CASSIGWTGNVYEQYF. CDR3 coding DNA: TGTGCCAGTAGTATAGGCTGGACAGGGAACGTCTACGAGCAGTACTTC. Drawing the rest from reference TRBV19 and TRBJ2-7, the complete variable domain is DGGITQSPKYLFRKEGQNVTLSCEQNLNHDAMYWYRQDPGQGLRLIYYSQIVNDFQKGDIAEGYSVSREKKESFPLTVTSAQKNPTAFYLCASSIGWTGNVYEQYFGPGTRLTVT.

The CDR3 DNA sequence: TGTGCCAGCAGCCTGGGAGGACAGATGACTAATGAAAAACTGTTTTTT. This gives the protein CASSLGGQMTNEKLFF. The chain uses TRBV5-4 and TRBJ1-4; a possible D gene is TRBD1 (6 bases). CDR1 and CDR2 from the germline V gene are SGHNT and YYREEE (reference sequence). CDR3 size: 16 residues. Trimming took off 4 bases at V and 2 bases at J, with 15 bases between the two ends.

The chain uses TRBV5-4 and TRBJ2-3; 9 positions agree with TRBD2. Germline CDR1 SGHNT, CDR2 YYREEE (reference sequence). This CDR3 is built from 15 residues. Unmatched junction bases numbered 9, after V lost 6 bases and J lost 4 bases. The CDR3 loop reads CASTRASGNPDTQYF. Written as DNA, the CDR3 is TGTGCCAGCACCCGGGCTAGCGGGAACCCAGATACGCAGTATTTT.

The CDR3 region is CASSTGGRGSGQPQHF. The CDR3 coding sequence is TGTGCCAGCAGTACAGGGGGCAGGGGGTCGGGACAGCCCCAGCATTTT. V is TRBV2 and J is TRBJ1-5; 9 bases fit TRBD1. The CDR3 totals 16 residues. V was pared by 5 bases and J by 7 bases, with 12 bases of the junction left unmatched. Germline V gene lookup returns CDR1 SNHLY and CDR2 FYNNEI.

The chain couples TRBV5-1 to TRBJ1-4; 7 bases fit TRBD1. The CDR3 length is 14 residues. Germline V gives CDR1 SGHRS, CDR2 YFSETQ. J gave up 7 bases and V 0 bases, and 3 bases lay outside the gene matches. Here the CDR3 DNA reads TGCGCCAGCAGCTTGGCAGGGGGAAGTGAAAAACTGTTTTTT. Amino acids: CASSLAGGSEKLFF.

In DNA, the CDR3 is TGTGCCATCAGTGAGACAGACTGGAACACTGAAGCTTTCTTT. Translation: CAISETDWNTEAFF. The chain recombines TRBV10-3 with TRBJ1-1; no firm D call. The germline V gene encodes CDR1 ENHRY and CDR2 SYGVKD. The V end lost 2 bases, the J end lost 1 base, and 8 bases lay between the germline ends. CDR3 length: 14 residues.

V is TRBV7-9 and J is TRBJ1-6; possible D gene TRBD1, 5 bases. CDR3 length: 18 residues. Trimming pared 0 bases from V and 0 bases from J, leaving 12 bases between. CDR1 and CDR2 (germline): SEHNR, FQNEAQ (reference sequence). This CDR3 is CASSLAFGGSSYNSPLHF. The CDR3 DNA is TGTGCCAGCAGCTTAGCGTTTGGGGGGAGCTCCTATAATTCACCCCTCCACTTT.

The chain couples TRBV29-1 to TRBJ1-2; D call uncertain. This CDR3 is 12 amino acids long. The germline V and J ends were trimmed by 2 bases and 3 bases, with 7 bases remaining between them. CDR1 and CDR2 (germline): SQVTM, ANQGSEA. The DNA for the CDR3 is TGCAGCGTTGAACCTCAGGACTATGGCTACACCTTC. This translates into CSVEPQDYGYTF.

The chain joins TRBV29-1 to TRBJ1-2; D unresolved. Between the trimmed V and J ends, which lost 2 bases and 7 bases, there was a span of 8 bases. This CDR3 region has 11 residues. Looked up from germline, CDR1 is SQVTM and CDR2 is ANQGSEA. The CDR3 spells CSVELGFGYTF. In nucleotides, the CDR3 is TGCAGCGTTGAACTTGGGTTTGGCTACACCTTC.

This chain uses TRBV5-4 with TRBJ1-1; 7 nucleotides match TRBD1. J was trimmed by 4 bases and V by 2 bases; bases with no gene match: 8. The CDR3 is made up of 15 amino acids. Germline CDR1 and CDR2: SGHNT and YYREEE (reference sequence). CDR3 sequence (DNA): TGTGCCAGCAGCTTAGGGGGGACAGTGTCCACTGAAGCTTTCTTT. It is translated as CASSLGGTVSTEAFF.

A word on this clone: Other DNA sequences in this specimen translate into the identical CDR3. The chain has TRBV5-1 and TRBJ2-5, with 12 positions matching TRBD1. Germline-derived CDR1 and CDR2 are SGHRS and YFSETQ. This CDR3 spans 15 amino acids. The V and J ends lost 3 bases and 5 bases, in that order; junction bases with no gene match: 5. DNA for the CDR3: TGCGCCAGCAGCTGGGGGACAGGGGGCAGGGAGACCCAGTACTTC. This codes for CASSWGTGGRETQYF.

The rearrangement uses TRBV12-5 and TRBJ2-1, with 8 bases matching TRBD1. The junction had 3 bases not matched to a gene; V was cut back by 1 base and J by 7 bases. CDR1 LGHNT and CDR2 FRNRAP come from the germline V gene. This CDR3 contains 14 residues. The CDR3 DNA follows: TGTGCTAGTGGTTTGGGACAGGGGTTGAATGAGCAGTTCTTC. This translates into CASGLGQGLNEQFF.

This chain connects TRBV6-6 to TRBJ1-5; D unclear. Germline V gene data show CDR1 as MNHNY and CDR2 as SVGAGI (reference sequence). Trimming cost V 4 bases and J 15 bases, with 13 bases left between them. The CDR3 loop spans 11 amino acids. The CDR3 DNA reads TGTGCCAGCAGTTTCTCCGGGCTAGTGCATTTT. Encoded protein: CASSFSGLVHF.

In DNA form, the CDR3 reads TGCGCCACGACCCCGACTGTCTCTAGCACAGATACGCAGTATTTT. It translates to CATTPTVSSTDTQYF. The V call is TRBV5-1, the J call TRBJ2-3, with D hard to call. The V and J ends lost 9 bases and 0 bases respectively, with 17 bases between them. CDR3 size: 15 residues. Germline-derived CDR1 and CDR2 are SGHRS and YFSETQ.

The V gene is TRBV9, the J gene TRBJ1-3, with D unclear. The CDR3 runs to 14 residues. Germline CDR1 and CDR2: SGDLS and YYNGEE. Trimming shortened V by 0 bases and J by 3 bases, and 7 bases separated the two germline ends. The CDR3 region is CASSVEKNGNTIYF. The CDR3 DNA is TGTGCCAGCAGCGTAGAGAAGAATGGAAACACCATATATTTT. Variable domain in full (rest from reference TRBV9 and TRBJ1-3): DSGVTQTPKHLITATGQRVTLRCSPRSGDLSVYWYQQSLDQGLQFLIQYYNGEERAKGNILERFSAQQFPDLHSELNLSSLELGDSALYFCASSVEKNGNTIYFGEGSWLTVV.

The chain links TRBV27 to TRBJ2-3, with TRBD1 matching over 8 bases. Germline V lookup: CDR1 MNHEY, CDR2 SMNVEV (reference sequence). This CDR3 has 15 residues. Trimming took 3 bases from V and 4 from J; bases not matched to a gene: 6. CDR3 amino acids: CASSFYGQGSDTQYF. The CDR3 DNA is TGTGCCAGCAGTTTTTACGGACAGGGATCAGATACGCAGTATTTT.

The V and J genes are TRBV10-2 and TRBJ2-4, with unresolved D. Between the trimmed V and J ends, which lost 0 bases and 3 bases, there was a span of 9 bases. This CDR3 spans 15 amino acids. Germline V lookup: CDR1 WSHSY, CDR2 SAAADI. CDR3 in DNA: TGCGCCAGCAGTGAGTCAGTGACACTCAAAAACATTCAGTACTTC. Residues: CASSESVTLKNIQYF.

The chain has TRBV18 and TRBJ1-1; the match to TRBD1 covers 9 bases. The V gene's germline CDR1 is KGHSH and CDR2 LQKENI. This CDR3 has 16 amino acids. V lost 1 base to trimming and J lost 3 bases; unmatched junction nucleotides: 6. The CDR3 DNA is TGTGCCAGCTCACCACGAGTCTGGACAGGGGACACTGAAGCTTTCTTT. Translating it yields CASSPRVWTGDTEAFF.